The 3 T cell receptor beta chains below all came from one sample that was sequenced in a study of blood T cell repertoires in COVID-19 (dated by TCRdb to the early 2020s). The method behind the library was the immunoSEQ multiplex PCR assay. TCRdb mirrors the immuneACCESS table, restricted to in-frame sequences. Some clones are absent from its copies; in checked studies, under half trace to an unresolved V gene, and the reason for the others is unknown. The table for this sample lists around 77,000 clones; 65% to 80% of them were counted only once. Clones ranked in the top ten supply approximately 27% of the sample. The material sequenced was peripheral blood. The origin of the receptors is an elderly woman with active or convalescent COVID-19.

The chain employs TRBV18 and TRBJ1-1; possibly TRBD1 for D (5 bases). Germline V gene lookup returns CDR1 KGHSH and CDR2 LQKENI. CDR3 length: 13 residues. Trimming pared 6 bases from V and 5 bases from J, leaving 13 bases between. CDR3 bases: TGTGCCAGCTCCGACAGCCCTGGAACTGAAGCTTTCTTT. Encoded protein: CASSDSPGTEAFF. Using reference TRBV18 and TRBJ1-1 for the parts outside the CDR3, the full variable domain is NAGVMQNPRHLVRRRGQEARLRCSPMKGHSHVYWYRQLPEEGLKFMVYLQKENIIDESGMPKERFSAEFPKEGPSILRIQQVVRGDSAAYFCASSDSPGTEAFFGQGTRLTVV.

V and J are TRBV19 and TRBJ1-2, with unresolved D. CDR1 is LNHDA and CDR2 is SQIVND in the germline V gene (reference sequence). Trimming stripped 5 bases from V and 2 bases from J, with 9 bases between. The CDR3 runs 13 residues. The CDR3 DNA reads TGTGCCAGTAGTCCTCCGGAGAACTATGGCTACACCTTC. This gives the protein CASSPPENYGYTF.

This clone appeared a few times. The chain employs TRBV6-1 and TRBJ1-5; a possible D gene is TRBD1 (6 bases). The germline gives CDR1 MNHNS, CDR2 SASEGT. This CDR3 comprises 17 residues. V was shortened by 3 bases and J by 5 bases, with 20 bases between the two germline ends. CDR3 DNA sequence: TGTGCCAGCAGTGAGGCAGAGGGGGGGATCTCGTATCAGCCCCAGCATTTT. Protein sequence: CASSEAEGGISYQPQHF.